The next 18 T cell receptor beta chains were all read from a single sample in a study of sequential checkpoint blockade in melanoma. Treatment reported: randomized to nivolumab then ipilimumab (arm A) or the reverse (arm B). Assay used: immunoSEQ multiplex PCR; TCRdb lists only in-frame clones, some missing. The data contain roughly 12,000 clones, roughly 65% of them singletons. The starting material was CD8+ T cells sorted from blood (inferred from file names), obtained from a patient given nivolumab and ipilimumab in sequence. The receptors stem from a human donor with melanoma.

This clone has more than one count but fewer than ten. The rearrangement uses TRBV7-9 and TRBJ2-1, with 8 bases fitting TRBD2. Germline V gene data show CDR1 as SEHNR and CDR2 as FQNEAQ (reference sequence). The CDR3 runs to 14 residues. The J segment lost 8 bases and the V segment lost 2 bases, leaving 5 bases of the junction unmatched. This CDR3 is CASSLSGLAYEQFF. CDR3 DNA sequence: TGTGCCAGCAGCTTATCAGGACTAGCCTATGAGCAGTTCTTC.

J is TRBJ2-2 and V is TRBV19; no clear D gene. The germline gives CDR1 LNHDA, CDR2 SQIVND (reference sequence). V lost 4 bases, J lost 1 base, and 10 bases lay in between. The CDR3 length is 15 residues. The CDR3 coding sequence is TGTGCCAGTAGTACCACACCGATGAACACCGGGGAGCTGTTTTTT. It encodes CASSTTPMNTGELFF.

The chain couples TRBV28 to TRBJ2-3, with 8 bases lining up with TRBD2. The V segment lost 5 bases and the J segment 5 bases; nucleotides outside the gene matches: 18. CDR1 and CDR2 from the germline V gene are MDHEN and SYDVKM. The CDR3 covers 18 residues. CDR3 sequence: CASSPYSNRGGHRDTQYF. The CDR3 bases are TGTGCCAGCAGTCCCTATTCCAACCGGGGGGGCCACCGAGATACGCAGTATTTT.

The chain couples TRBV4-2 to TRBJ1-2; TRBD1 matches at 8 bases. The germline V gene encodes CDR1 LGHNA and CDR2 YNFKEQ. V lost 4 bases to trimming and J lost 1 base; unmatched junction nucleotides: 14. CDR3 length equals 18 residues. The CDR3 loop is CASSPEPTGANFNYGYTF. CDR3 DNA: TGTGCCAGCAGCCCGGAACCGACAGGGGCAAACTTTAACTATGGCTACACCTTC.

The chain couples TRBV6-1 to TRBJ1-1; D is perhaps TRBD1 (6 bases). Trimming cost V 4 bases and J 5 bases, with 14 bases left between them. The CDR3 has 14 amino acids. The germline gives CDR1 MNHNS, CDR2 SASEGT. CDR3 sequence: CASSVGQLGTEAFF. The DNA of the CDR3 is TGTGCCAGCAGTGTGGGACAATTGGGGACTGAAGCTTTCTTT.

The V gene is TRBV6-4, the J gene TRBJ2-1, with 11 bases that match TRBD2. V was clipped by 6 bases and J by 6 bases; unmatched bases: 7. The germline V gene encodes CDR1 MRHNA and CDR2 SNTAGT. The CDR3 sequence is 15 residues long. The CDR3 DNA follows: TGTGCCAGCAGGGAACTAGCGGGGGCCCGCAATGAGCAGTTCTTC. Amino acid sequence: CASRELAGARNEQFF.

The V gene is TRBV6-1, the J gene TRBJ2-1, with 13 bases identical to TRBD2. The CDR3 has 16 amino acids. Germline CDR1 reads MNHNS; CDR2 reads SASEGT. V lost 1 base and J lost 8; bases outside the gene matches: 5. CDR3 amino acids: CASSEEGLAGRDEQFF. In DNA form, the CDR3 reads TGTGCCAGCAGTGAAGAGGGACTAGCGGGACGCGATGAGCAGTTCTTC.

The V call is TRBV9, the J call TRBJ2-7; weak D call: TRBD1 (5 bases). V was pared by 2 bases and J by 3 bases, with 12 bases between. CDR3 length equals 14 residues. The germline V gene encodes CDR1 SGDLS and CDR2 YYNGEE. CDR3 region: CASSVGAGYYEQYF. The CDR3 DNA is TGTGCCAGCAGCGTCGGCGCAGGGTACTACGAGCAGTACTTC. Supplemented by reference TRBV9 and TRBJ2-7, the full variable domain reads DSGVTQTPKHLITATGQRVTLRCSPRSGDLSVYWYQQSLDQGLQFLIQYYNGEERAKGNILERFSAQQFPDLHSELNLSSLELGDSALYFCASSVGAGYYEQYFGPGTRLTVT.

The table lists this clone with a few counts. The rearrangement uses TRBV7-2 and TRBJ2-1, with 10 bases aligning to TRBD1. The CDR3 totals 14 residues. The V and J ends lost 6 bases and 10 bases, in that order; junction bases with no gene match: 9. From germline, CDR1 is SGHTA and CDR2 FQGNSA. The CDR3 loop reads CASSFGTGVSEQFF. In DNA, the CDR3 is TGTGCCAGCAGTTTCGGGACAGGGGTAAGCGAGCAGTTCTTC.

The chain employs TRBV14 and TRBJ2-5; D gene uncertain. The CDR3 loop spans 13 amino acids. Germline CDR1 reads SGHDN; CDR2 reads FVKESK. V was trimmed by 4 bases and J by 5 bases, leaving 11 bases between them. CDR3 sequence (DNA): TGTGCCAGCAGCCCCAGTCCCTTGGAGACCCAGTACTTC. Amino acids: CASSPSPLETQYF.

By proportion, this clone is medium-sized. The chain employs TRBV7-9 and TRBJ2-6; TRBD2 matches 9 bases. The CDR3 length is 17 residues. Trimming removed 5 bases from V and 11 bases from J; junction bases left unmatched: 16. The germline V gene encodes CDR1 SEHNR and CDR2 FQNEAQ (reference sequence). The CDR3 bases are TGTGCCAGCAGCACAGACCAAATTGGACTAGCGCTACACGTCCTGACTTTC. It codes for CASSTDQIGLALHVLTF.

The V call is TRBV4-2, the J call TRBJ2-2, with a tentative D call TRBD1 (6 bases). The germline V gene encodes CDR1 LGHNA and CDR2 YNFKEQ. Trimming took off 0 bases at V and 5 bases at J, with 13 bases between the two ends. The CDR3 is made up of 16 amino acids. In nucleotides, the CDR3 is TGTGCCAGCAGCCAAGAACCAACAGGGAAAACCGGGGAGCTGTTTTTT. This encodes CASSQEPTGKTGELFF.

This sequence joins TRBV7-9 and TRBJ1-2, with D maybe TRBD1 (6 bases). Looked up from germline, CDR1 is SEHNR and CDR2 is FQNEAQ (reference sequence). The CDR3 length is 14 residues. With 2 bases removed from V and 6 bases from J, the gap between germline ends came to 13 bases. The CDR3 loop is CASSLSGDLDGYTF. DNA of the CDR3: TGTGCCAGCAGCTTATCAGGGGACCTTGATGGCTACACCTTC.

A note on this clone: At one of its ends the junction is not consistent with the germline gene, which may arise from a read error. The chain employs TRBV7-3 and TRBJ1-1, with D uncertain. The CDR3 length is 16 residues. Germline V gene sequence: CDR1 SGHTA, CDR2 FQGTGA. This CDR3 reads CASSQAETEMNTEAFF. In nucleotides, the CDR3 is TGCGCCAGCAGCCAAGCCGAAACAGAGATGAACACTGAAGCTTTCTTT.

This rearrangement joins TRBV7-6 to TRBJ1-1; 7 bases agree with TRBD1. Per the germline V gene, CDR1 is SGHVS and CDR2 is FNYEAQ. V lost 5 bases, J lost 5 bases, and 5 bases stayed unmatched. The CDR3 length is 13 residues. As DNA, the CDR3 is TGTGCCAGCAGCCACGGGACAGCAACTGAAGCTTTCTTT. As protein: CASSHGTATEAFF.

This clone occurred a few times. This chain connects TRBV10-3 to TRBJ2-5; 10 nucleotides align to TRBD2. The J call may be mistaken, given a closer DNA end match to TRBJ2-7. The CDR3 loop spans 15 amino acids. Germline lookup yields CDR1 ENHRY and CDR2 SYGVKD. CDR3 region: CAISDTSGASYEQYF. For the CDR3, the DNA is TGTGCCATCAGTGATACTAGCGGGGCCTCCTACGAGCAGTACTTC.

The chain is built from TRBV2 and TRBJ2-1; TRBD2 matches 8 bases. The junction had 14 bases not matched to a gene; V was cut back by 6 bases and J by 10 bases. From germline, CDR1 is SNHLY and CDR2 FYNNEI. The CDR3 sequence is 15 residues long. CDR3 in amino acids: CASSLSGAGVLEQFF. The CDR3 bases are TGTGCCAGCAGCTTGAGTGGAGCGGGAGTTTTGGAGCAGTTCTTC. Full variable domain (rest looked up from reference TRBV2 and TRBJ2-1): EPEVTQTPSHQVTQMGQEVILRCVPISNHLYFYWYRQILGQKVEFLVSFYNNEISEKSEIFDDQFSVERPDGSNFTLKIRSTKLEDSAMYFCASSLSGAGVLEQFFGPGTRLTVL.

Written as DNA, the CDR3 is TGTGCCAGCAGACCCGGGACAGGGCGGGGCTATGGCTACACCTTC. Protein product: CASRPGTGRGYGYTF. The chain recombines TRBV7-9 with TRBJ1-2; 9 positions agree with TRBD1. Germline loops: CDR1 SEHNR, CDR2 FQNEAQ (reference sequence). The CDR3 contains 15 residues. The V and J ends lost 6 bases and 4 bases, in that order; junction bases with no gene match: 9.